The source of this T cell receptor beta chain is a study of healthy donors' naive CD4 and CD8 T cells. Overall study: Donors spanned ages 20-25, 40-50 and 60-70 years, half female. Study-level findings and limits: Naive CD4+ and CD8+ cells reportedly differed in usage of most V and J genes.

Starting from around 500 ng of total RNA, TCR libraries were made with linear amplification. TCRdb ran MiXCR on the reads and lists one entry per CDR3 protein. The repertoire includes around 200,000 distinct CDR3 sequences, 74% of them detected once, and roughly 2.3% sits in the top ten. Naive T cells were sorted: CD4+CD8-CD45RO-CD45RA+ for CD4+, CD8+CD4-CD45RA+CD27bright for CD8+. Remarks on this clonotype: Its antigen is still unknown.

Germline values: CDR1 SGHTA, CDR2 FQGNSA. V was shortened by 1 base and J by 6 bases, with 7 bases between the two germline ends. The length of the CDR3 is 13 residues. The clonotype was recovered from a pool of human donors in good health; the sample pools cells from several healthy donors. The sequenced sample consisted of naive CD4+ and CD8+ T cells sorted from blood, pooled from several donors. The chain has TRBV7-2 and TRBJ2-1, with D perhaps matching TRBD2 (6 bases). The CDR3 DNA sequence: TGTGCCAGCAGCTTAGGGAGGGTCAATGAGCAGTTCTTC. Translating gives CASSLGRVNEQFF.